These 2 T cell receptor beta chains originate from one sample sequenced in a study of blood T cell repertoires in COVID-19. Generated by immunoSEQ multiplex PCR, the TCRdb table keeps only in-frame clones and is missing some. The repertoire includes 350,000 to 450,000 clones, around 90% of them detected once, and approximately 2.9% sits in the top ten. What was sequenced was peripheral blood. Receptors originate from a human donor in a cohort sampled during active COVID-19.

This sequence joins TRBV28 and TRBJ2-3; possibly TRBD2 for D (7 bases). The V end lost 5 bases, the J end lost 5 bases, and 17 bases lay between the germline ends. The length of the CDR3 is 15 residues. The germline gives CDR1 MDHEN, CDR2 SYDVKM. Written as DNA, the CDR3 is TGTGCCAGCAGTCCCTGGGGGGGAGGGGGAGATACGCAGTATTTT. Translation: CASSPWGGGGDTQYF.

J is TRBJ2-5 and V is TRBV4-1; 16 positions match TRBD2. This CDR3 is built from 20 residues. Germline values: CDR1 MGHRA, CDR2 YSYEKL. Trimming cost V 1 base and J 2 bases; bases outside gene matches: 10. The CDR3 here is CASSQAEGLAGGPGQETQYF. CDR3 sequence (DNA): TGCGCCAGCAGCCAAGCCGAGGGACTAGCGGGGGGGCCGGGGCAAGAGACCCAGTACTTC.